Sequencing of this T cell receptor (beta chain) was carried out in a study (dated by TCRdb to between 2015 and 2016). In the study overall: The study set out to test whether tumor-infiltrating Tregs in breast cancer get recruited from blood Tregs or are instead converted in situ from other CD4+ T cell subsets. Overall results and qualifications from the work: The TCR alpha and beta sequences of tumor-infiltrating Tregs showed the greatest overlap with tumor naive CD4+ T cells, followed by blood naive CD4+ T cells. The TCR gene usage of tumor memory CD4+ T cells clustered together with blood and lymph node memory CD4+ cells and with lymph node naive CD4+ cells. The validation in the larger cohort was limited to a single TCR beta V-J rearrangement instead of whole repertoires.

Cells that were CD4+CD25+CD127-/low were the ones isolated as Tregs. Tregs, naive and memory CD4+ T cells from tumor, blood and ipsilateral draining lymph nodes of five breast cancer patients underwent full-length TCR alpha and beta sequencing. Tumor tissue and lymph nodes obtained by ipsilateral axillary dissection were perfused with PBS, cut into small pieces and digested using collagenase I and hyaluronidase. FACS confirmed that the sorted cell populations were more than 90% pure. Full-length TCR variable regions were amplified by 5' RACE PCR with constant-region reverse primers, and semi-nested PCR with Nested Universal Primer A was subsequently performed. Using the ReliaPrep RNA Cell Miniprep System, total RNA was extracted, and the SMARTer RACE 5'/3' Kit was then used to reverse transcribe the RNA into 5'RACE-ready cDNA. Multiplex adaptors were used to barcode full-length TCR alpha and beta libraries, and the barcoded libraries were sequenced on an Illumina MiSeq. As for the original processing: For each of nine subset-tissue groups, sequencing data from the five patients were pooled, and the groups were compared by unsupervised clustering of TCR gene usage. The Morisita-Horn index, with shared sequences weighted by their contribution to each repertoire, was used to calculate repertoire similarity. TCRdb ran its own pipeline on the public reads, namely fastp trimming at Q25 and MiXCR clone calling, and kept in-frame beta chains. Identical CDR3 proteins give one entry, which carries the most common genes and DNA. The V and J calls come from TCRdb's annotation, not from the publication. The sample table lists more than 55,000 distinct CDR3 sequences, 20% to 25% of them with a count of one. The ten largest clonotypes hold around 3.2% of the sample.

This clonotype was recorded only once. Its target antigen remains unknown. Per-nucleotide qualities are absent, and no much larger clonotype sits a single base away. One read alone is a weak basis. Spanning cysteine to phenylalanine, the CDR3 consists of 16 amino acids. Only the CDR3 portion is preserved as DNA: 48 bases, with reading frame beginning at the first base. The germline V gene gives CDR1 as SQVTM and CDR2 as ANQGSEA. V is reduced by 6 bases and J by 0 bases, leaving a spacing of 21 bases between them. The sequence came from a female donor with breast cancer. The sample was tumor-infiltrating Tregs sorted from the breast tumor. The chain employs TRBV29-1 and TRBJ2-7, with the D gene uncertain. The CDR3 in this case is CSVAGSTASSSYEQYF. The DNA sequence is given as TGCAGCGTGGCCGGGTCCACTGCCTCTAGCTCCTACGAGCAGTACTTC.